The rows below give T cell receptor beta chains drawn from one sample of a study of cytomegalovirus exposure and HLA in healthy donors. The assay was immunoSEQ multiplex PCR, and TCRdb's table has in-frame clones only and misses some. The sample comprises about 160,000 clones, roughly 71% of which are singletons, and 2.5% to 3% rests with the top ten. Material: PBMCs. The source is a woman between 45 and 65 years old in good health and CMV-seropositive. The CDR3 runs from the conserved cysteine through the conserved F or W. D genes are given only for firm matches. Size is stated for part of the rows, as once, few or many counts, or as a class when the clone is expanded.

d_gene	j_gene	len	v_gene	abundance	CDR3aa	CDR3nt
TRBD1	TRBJ1-5	14	TRBV5-1	.	CASSRDSGSQPQHF	TGCGCCAGCAGCCGGGACAGCGGGAGTCAGCCCCAGCATTTT
.	TRBJ2-1	16	TRBV18	.	CASSQGAGSSYNEQFF	TGTGCCAGCTCACAAGGCGCCGGGAGCTCCTACAATGAGCAGTTCTTC
.	TRBJ2-7	15	TRBV7-3	few	CASRLRQGSSYEQYF	TGTGCCAGCAGGCTGCGGCAGGGGAGCTCCTACGAGCAGTACTTC
TRBD1	TRBJ1-2	15	TRBV6-5	.	CASSHKGAGTYGYTF	TGTGCCAGCAGTCATAAGGGGGCAGGGACGTATGGCTACACCTTC
TRBD1	TRBJ1-6	17	TRBV5-6	.	CASSLFRKGQVNSPLHF	TGTGCCAGCAGCTTGTTTCGGAAGGGACAGGTCAATTCACCCCTCCACTTT
TRBD1	TRBJ1-1	14	TRBV7-8	.	CASSLGQASTEAFF	TGTGCCAGCAGCCTAGGACAGGCGTCCACTGAAGCTTTCTTT
.	TRBJ2-1	11	TRBV6-1	once	CASTLVHEQFF	TGTGCCAGCACCCTAGTCCATGAGCAGTTCTTC
TRBD1	TRBJ1-4	15	TRBV7-9	.	CASSTGQGEGEKLFF	TGTGCCAGCAGCACTGGACAGGGTGAAGGAGAAAAACTGTTTTTT
.	TRBJ1-2	15	TRBV27	.	CASSSQQGFLNGYTF	TGTGCCAGCAGTTCGCAACAGGGTTTTTTGAATGGCTACACCTTC
.	TRBJ2-4	17	TRBV21-1	.	CASSKEGLGTRKNIQYF	TGTGCCAGCAGCAAAGAGGGGCTAGGGACTAGGAAAAACATTCAGTACTTC
TRBD1	TRBJ1-6	15	TRBV5-1	.	CASSLGQGPNSPLHF	TGCGCCAGCAGCTTAGGACAGGGCCCTAATTCACCCCTCCACTTT
.	TRBJ1-5	14	TRBV6-1	.	CASSEVEGNQPQHF	TGTGCCAGCAGTGAAGTCGAGGGCAATCAGCCCCAGCATTTT
.	TRBJ2-3	12	TRBV9	.	CASSVLTGTQYF	TGTGCCAGCAGCGTTCTAACGGGTACGCAGTATTTT
TRBD1	TRBJ1-2	14	TRBV4-1	.	CASSQTGGFSGYTF	TGCGCCAGCAGCCAAACAGGGGGCTTCAGTGGCTACACCTTC
.	TRBJ2-7	13	TRBV27	.	CASSLRDTREQYF	TGTGCCAGCAGCCTCCGGGATACTCGGGAGCAGTACTTC
.	TRBJ1-1	15	TRBV9	.	CASSPKPGPGSEAFF	TGTGCCAGCAGCCCAAAACCGGGTCCGGGATCTGAAGCTTTCTTT
TRBD2	TRBJ2-3	14	TRBV14	.	CASSQDAGGAWQYF	TGTGCCAGCAGCCAAGATGCGGGGGGTGCGTGGCAGTATTTT
TRBD2	TRBJ2-3	15	TRBV27	.	CASSFGTSATDTQYF	TGTGCCAGCAGCTTCGGGACTAGCGCCACAGATACGCAGTATTTT
.	TRBJ2-1	12	TRBV19	.	CASRKGGHEQFF	TGTGCCAGTAGAAAAGGCGGTCATGAGCAGTTCTTC
TRBD2	TRBJ2-7	14	TRBV15	.	CATSIAGAGYEQYF	TGTGCCACCAGCATAGCGGGGGCGGGCTACGAGCAGTACTTC
TRBD2	TRBJ2-1	16	TRBV7-3	.	CASSLIPSGGYNEQFF	TGTGCCAGCAGCTTAATTCCTAGCGGGGGCTACAATGAGCAGTTCTTC
.	TRBJ2-3	16	TRBV27	.	CASSFSWGEFTDTQYF	TGTGCCAGCAGTTTTTCCTGGGGGGAATTCACAGATACGCAGTATTTT
TRBD2	TRBJ2-7	15	TRBV5-1	many	CASSLMGSGGREQYF	TGCGCCAGCAGCCTCATGGGGAGCGGGGGTCGAGAGCAGTACTTC
.	TRBJ1-5	15	TRBV7-9	once	CASSLAYPEDQPQHF	TGTGCCAGCAGCTTAGCCTACCCCGAAGATCAGCCCCAGCATTTT
TRBD1	TRBJ2-7	14	TRBV15	.	CATSRDTGANEQYF	TGTGCCACCAGCAGAGATACAGGGGCCAACGAGCAGTACTTC
TRBD1	TRBJ1-3	15	TRBV18	.	CASSPDRGTGNTIYF	TGTGCCAGCTCGCCGGACAGGGGAACTGGAAACACCATATATTTT
.	TRBJ1-1	13	TRBV7-8	few	CASSLDMNTEAFF	TGTGCCAGCAGCTTAGACATGAACACTGAAGCTTTCTTT
.	TRBJ1-1	13	TRBV7-9	.	CASSSGTNTEAFF	TGTGCCAGCAGCTCCGGGACTAACACTGAAGCTTTCTTT
TRBD1	TRBJ1-1	14	TRBV5-1	few	CASSILDRGYEAFF	TGCGCCAGCAGCATATTAGACAGGGGGTATGAAGCTTTCTTT
TRBD1	TRBJ1-5	15	TRBV28	.	CASSRTGMGNQPQHF	TGTGCCAGCAGCCGGACAGGGATGGGCAATCAGCCCCAGCATTTT
TRBD2	TRBJ2-1	17	TRBV27	.	CASSSNRLAGGLNEQFF	TGTGCCAGCAGCTCCAACCGACTAGCGGGGGGGCTCAATGAGCAGTTCTTC
.	TRBJ1-3	15	TRBV5-4	.	CASSLGSGSGNTIYF	TGTGCCAGCAGCTTGGGGAGTGGCTCTGGAAACACCATATATTTT
TRBD1	TRBJ2-2	17	TRBV12-5	.	CASGSQSGTGGTGELFF	TGTGCTAGTGGTTCCCAGTCTGGGACAGGGGGCACCGGGGAGCTGTTTTTT
TRBD1	TRBJ1-2	13	TRBV18	once	CASTPDRESGYTF	TGTGCCAGCACCCCGGACAGGGAAAGCGGCTACACCTTC
TRBD2	TRBJ2-1	18	TRBV5-6	.	CASSWPHSGLDSYNEQFF	TGTGCCAGCAGCTGGCCTCATAGCGGGCTAGACTCCTACAATGAGCAGTTCTTC
.	TRBJ2-4	15	TRBV27	.	CASSPVGLAKNIQYF	TGTGCCAGCAGCCCCGTGGGACTAGCCAAAAACATTCAGTACTTC
.	TRBJ1-6	15	TRBV2	.	CASSTQGTDNSPLHF	TGTGCCAGCAGTACCCAGGGAACCGATAATTCACCCCTCCACTTT
TRBD1	TRBJ1-5	17	TRBV5-6	.	CASSRGTGGFGNQPQHF	TGTGCCAGCAGCCGAGGCACAGGGGGGTTTGGCAATCAGCCCCAGCATTTT
TRBD2	TRBJ2-5	15	TRBV5-1	.	CASSSRLAGRETQYF	TGCGCCAGCAGCTCTCGACTAGCGGGGAGGGAGACCCAGTACTTC
.	TRBJ2-7	13	TRBV6-5	.	CASSYGGSAEQYF	TGTGCCAGCAGTTATGGGGGCTCGGCCGAGCAGTACTTC
.	TRBJ2-1	13	TRBV5-1	.	CASSLDSQRAGFF	TGCGCCAGCAGCTTGGACAGCCAGCGGGCCGGGTTCTTC
.	TRBJ2-1	13	TRBV9	.	CASSVEGETVQFF	TGTGCCAGCAGCGTAGAAGGGGAAACGGTTCAGTTCTTC
.	TRBJ2-7	15	TRBV4-2	.	CASSQDLGGGQEQYF	TGTGCCAGCAGCCAAGATCTGGGGGGGGGCCAGGAGCAGTACTTC
.	TRBJ1-4	15	TRBV5-1	.	CASRLTGATNEKLFF	TGCGCCAGCCGCTTGACAGGAGCAACTAATGAAAAACTGTTTTTT
TRBD1	TRBJ1-5	15	TRBV10-3	.	CAISRGGTGDQPQHF	TGTGCCATCAGCCGGGGAGGGACAGGGGATCAGCCCCAGCATTTT
.	TRBJ2-1	11	TRBV5-4	.	CASSTDNEQFF	TGTGCCAGCAGCACAGACAATGAGCAGTTCTTC
.	TRBJ2-7	15	TRBV6-1	.	CASRPPRPGAYEQYF	TGTGCCAGCAGACCTCCAAGACCCGGGGCCTACGAGCAGTACTTC
.	TRBJ2-7	12	TRBV28	.	CASSYRSYEQYF	TGTGCCAGCAGTTACAGGTCCTACGAGCAGTACTTC
.	TRBJ2-2	14	TRBV2	.	CASGTTTNTGELFF	TGTGCCAGCGGGACAACCACGAACACCGGGGAGCTGTTTTTT
TRBD1	TRBJ1-3	16	TRBV6-5	.	CASSYGTGFSGNTIYF	TGTGCCAGCAGTTACGGGACAGGCTTCTCTGGAAACACCATATATTTT
.	TRBJ2-7	13	TRBV9	.	CASTLGASYEQYF	TGTGCCAGCACCCTTGGGGCCTCCTACGAGCAGTACTTC
.	TRBJ1-1	15	TRBV4-1	few	CASATDPRGGKEAFF	TGCGCCAGCGCTACTGACCCGAGGGGAGGAAAAGAAGCTTTCTTT
TRBD2	TRBJ2-3	16	TRBV6-6	.	CASSSTTSLETDTQYF	TGTGCCAGCAGTTCAACGACTAGCCTAGAAACAGATACGCAGTATTTT